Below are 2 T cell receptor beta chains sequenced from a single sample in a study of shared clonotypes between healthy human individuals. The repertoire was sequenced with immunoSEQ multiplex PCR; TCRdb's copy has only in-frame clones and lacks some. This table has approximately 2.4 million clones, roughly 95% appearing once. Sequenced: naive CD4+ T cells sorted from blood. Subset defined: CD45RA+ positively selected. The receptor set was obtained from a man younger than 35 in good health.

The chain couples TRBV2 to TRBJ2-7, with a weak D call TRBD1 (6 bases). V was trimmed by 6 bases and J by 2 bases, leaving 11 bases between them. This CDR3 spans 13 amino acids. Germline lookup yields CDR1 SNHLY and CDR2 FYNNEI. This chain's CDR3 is CASRGWGPYEQYF. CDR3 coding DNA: TGTGCCAGCAGGGGGTGGGGGCCCTACGAGCAGTACTTC.

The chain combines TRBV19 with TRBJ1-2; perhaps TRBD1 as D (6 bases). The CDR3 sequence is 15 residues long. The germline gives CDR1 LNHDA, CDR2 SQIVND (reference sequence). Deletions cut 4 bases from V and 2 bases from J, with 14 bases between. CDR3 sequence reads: CASSTTDRRNYGYTF. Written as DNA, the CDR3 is TGTGCCAGTAGTACCACCGACAGGAGAAACTATGGCTACACCTTC.